This T cell receptor (beta chain) was identified in a study of cytotoxic CD8 clonotypes in ibrutinib-treated CLL. Produced via immunoSEQ multiplex PCR; TCRdb's table is partial and in-frame only. The sample has roughly 16,000 clones, around 64% seen once; the top ten hold 10% to 15%. J gave up 8 bases and V 6 bases, and 11 bases lay outside the gene matches. Germline CDR1 is SGHVS and CDR2 is FQNEAQ. This CDR3 contains 14 residues. This clone was found once. The receptor's source is a human donor with chronic lymphocytic leukemia. The chain is built from TRBV7-8 and TRBJ1-2; the match to TRBD1 covers 8 bases. Sequencing used PBMCs, obtained before ibrutinib treatment. In DNA, the CDR3 is TGTGCCAGCAGAGGCACAGGGGGTTCGAGGGGCTACACCTTC. It codes for CASRGTGGSRGYTF.